These 27 T cell receptor beta chains share one sample of origin, sequenced in a study of T cells in Graves' hyperthyroidism and ophthalmopathy. Regions amplified from RNA transcripts were the TCR beta CDR3 regions. The HTBI primer set drove a first-round RT-PCR of the TCR CDR3. Using its own MiXCR run on the multiplex PCR reads, TCRdb lists one record per CDR3 protein. The repertoire holds 350,000 to 400,000 distinct CDR3 sequences, with about 20% as singletons. The sequencing sample was made of blood. The receptors here all came from a woman under 30 with Graves' hyperthyroidism.

This clonotype has at least ten counts. The V call is TRBV20-1, the J call TRBJ1-1; no firm D call. With 8 bases removed from V and 2 bases from J, the gap between germline ends came to 12 bases. Germline V gives CDR1 DFQATT, CDR2 SNEGSKA (reference sequence). The CDR3 has 12 amino acids. The CDR3 loop is CSPSGLNTEAFF. The CDR3 nucleotides are TGCAGTCCCTCAGGATTAAACACTGAAGCTTTCTTT.

This rearrangement joins TRBV5-1 to TRBJ2-7, with a tentative D call TRBD2 (7 bases). CDR3 length: 14 amino acids. The V end was cut by 4 bases, the J end by 2 bases, with 13 bases between. Germline loops: CDR1 SGHRS, CDR2 YFSETQ. DNA of the CDR3: TGCGCCAGCAGCGCCACGGGGGGCCCCTACGAGCAGTACTTC. This encodes CASSATGGPYEQYF.

This clonotype was seen repeatedly, ten times or more. This rearrangement joins TRBV4-1 to TRBJ1-2, with D hard to call. Germline V gives CDR1 MGHRA, CDR2 YSYEKL. With 1 base removed from V and 6 bases from J, the gap between germline ends came to 12 bases. The CDR3 contains 14 residues. In nucleotides, the CDR3 is TGCGCCAGCAGCCAAGTTCGTGCCCCAGATGGCTACACCTTC. Its translation: CASSQVRAPDGYTF.

As to this clonotype: At one boundary the junction diverges from the germline segment, which might be a read error. This chain connects TRBV5-6 to TRBJ1-2; D gene uncertain. Germline CDR1 is SGHDT and CDR2 is YYEEEE. There are 16 residues in the CDR3. The CDR3 DNA reads TGTGCCAGCAGCTTGGGGTACTCTTTAACCTTTTATGGCTACGCCTTC. This gives the protein CASSLGYSLTFYGYAF.

This clonotype was seen repeatedly, ten times or more. The chain combines TRBV20-1 with TRBJ2-5; either TRBD1 or TRBD2 may fit D (5 bases each). V shed 3 bases and J shed 0 bases, with 11 bases lying between them. The CDR3 runs 14 residues. Per germline, CDR1 DFQATT and CDR2 SNEGSKA (reference sequence). The CDR3: CSASGGGNQETQYF. The DNA of the CDR3 is TGCAGTGCTAGCGGTGGGGGTAACCAAGAGACCCAGTACTTC.

The chain uses TRBV18 and TRBJ1-2, with D perhaps matching TRBD1 (6 bases). There are 19 residues in the CDR3. Germline V gene sequence: CDR1 KGHSH, CDR2 LQKENI. V lost 3 bases and J lost 7, with 30 bases in between. The CDR3 protein is CASSPTNPTGRGRVAGYTF. The CDR3 region has the DNA TGTGCCAGCTCACCGACAAACCCCACTGGACGGGGGCGAGTTGCTGGCTACACCTTC.

This clonotype has at least ten counts. The chain joins TRBV20-1 to TRBJ1-2; 7 nucleotides agree with TRBD1. The CDR3 contains 12 residues. J was trimmed by 8 bases and V by 2 bases; bases with no gene match: 5. CDR1 and CDR2 from the germline V gene are DFQATT and SNEGSKA (reference sequence). CDR3 nucleotides: TGCAGTGCTAGACCACAGGGGCGAGGCTACACCTTC. This codes for CSARPQGRGYTF.

This clonotype was detected ten times or more. V and J are TRBV2 and TRBJ1-1; 9 bases align to TRBD1. Germline V gene sequence: CDR1 SNHLY, CDR2 FYNNEI. V dropped 6 bases and J dropped 2; count of bases not matched to a gene: 13. The CDR3 spans 17 residues. CDR3 sequence: CASRGTGTGILNTEAFF. CDR3 DNA sequence: TGTGCCAGCAGAGGAACCGGGACAGGGATTCTTAACACTGAAGCTTTCTTT. Combining the CDR3 with reference TRBV2 and TRBJ1-1 gives the whole variable domain EPEVTQTPSHQVTQMGQEVILRCVPISNHLYFYWYRQILGQKVEFLVSFYNNEISEKSEIFDDQFSVERPDGSNFTLKIRSTKLEDSAMYFCASRGTGTGILNTEAFFGQGTRLTVV.

This clonotype was detected many times. The rearrangement uses TRBV7-2 and TRBJ1-2, with TRBD1 matching over 8 bases. This CDR3 region has 14 residues. Trimming took 3 bases from V and 8 from J; bases not matched to a gene: 8. In germline, CDR1 is SGHTA, CDR2 FQGNSA. In DNA, the CDR3 is TGTGCCAGCAGCTTCTACAGGGGGGACGAGGGCTACACCTTC. Protein sequence: CASSFYRGDEGYTF.

The chain recombines TRBV2 with TRBJ1-2, with TRBD1 matching over 8 bases. CDR3 size: 16 residues. CDR1 SNHLY and CDR2 FYNNEI come from the germline V gene. Trimming cost V 8 bases and J 7 bases; bases outside gene matches: 18. CDR3 DNA sequence: TGTGCCAGCGTCCTTCTCGACACGGACAGGGTACGTGGCTACACCTTC. Protein: CASVLLDTDRVRGYTF.

This clonotype has just a few counts. The chain has TRBV11-2 and TRBJ2-4, with 12 bases lining up with TRBD2. V dropped 4 bases and J dropped 9; count of bases not matched to a gene: 16. CDR1 is SGHAT and CDR2 is FQNNGV in the germline V gene. CDR3 length: 18 residues. The DNA for the CDR3 is TGTGCCAGCAGCTCTGGGGGACCACTAGCGGGGGGTTGGAGCATTCAGTACTTC. Translated, it gives CASSSGGPLAGGWSIQYF.

This clonotype showed up many times. The rearrangement uses TRBV5-8 and TRBJ1-5; D possibly corresponds to TRBD1 (5 bases). Trimming cost V 6 bases and J 4 bases, with 14 bases left between them. This CDR3 comprises 14 residues. Germline assignment: CDR1 SGHTS and CDR2 YDEGEE. CDR3 in amino acids: CASTFLGGNQPQHF. CDR3 nucleotide sequence: TGTGCCAGCACCTTCTTGGGGGGGAATCAGCCCCAGCATTTT.

Ten or more counts support this clonotype. This chain links TRBV5-1 with TRBJ2-7, with 10 bases aligning to TRBD1. V shed 2 bases and J 6 bases; nucleotides not matched to a gene: 11. The CDR3 is 16 residues long. Germline values: CDR1 SGHRS, CDR2 YFSETQ. The CDR3 region has the DNA TGCGCCAGCAGCTTCGAATTGGGGACAGGGGCACCCGAGCAGTACTTC. Its protein is CASSFELGTGAPEQYF.

Notes on this clonotype: The conserved final phenylalanine or tryptophan is absent from the CDR3, which likely points to a read error. The chain couples TRBV24-1 to TRBJ2-2; the D is unclear. CDR1 and CDR2 (germline): KGHDR, SFDVKD. The CDR3 is made up of 12 amino acids. V lost 12 bases and J lost 3, with 10 bases in between. CDR3 residues: CASLTDTGELFV. In DNA, the CDR3 is TGTGCCTCCTTGACGGACACCGGGGAGCTGTTTGTT.

This clonotype was counted ten times or more. This chain connects TRBV20-1 to TRBJ1-1, with 7 bases that match TRBD1. V lost 5 bases to trimming and J lost 6 bases; unmatched junction nucleotides: 12. This CDR3 spans 14 amino acids. CDR1 is DFQATT, CDR2 SNEGSKA, per germline (reference sequence). The CDR3, as DNA: TGCAGTGCTGCCATCAGGGGGAAACGGGCTGAAGCTTTCTTT. It encodes CSAAIRGKRAEAFF.

This clonotype was found many times. The gene calls are TRBV5-1 and TRBJ2-2; 11 bases fit TRBD1. V lost 4 bases to trimming and J lost 5 bases; unmatched junction nucleotides: 4. Germline V gene data show CDR1 as SGHRS and CDR2 as YFSETQ. The CDR3 contains 15 residues. This CDR3 is CASSPGTGGTGELFF. CDR3 in DNA: TGCGCCAGCAGCCCCGGGACAGGGGGGACCGGGGAGCTGTTTTTT.

This clonotype was seen repeatedly, ten times or more. This chain joins TRBV12-3 or TRBV12-4 and TRBJ2-7; unclear D gene. The CDR3 contains 15 residues. Trimming removed 9 bases at V and 7 bases at J, with 25 bases between. The CDR3 nucleotides are TGTGCCAGTGGCCCCTGGGATAGGGCTCGACGGGAGCAGTACTTC. It encodes CASGPWDRARREQYF.

This clonotype was observed at least ten times. V usage is TRBV20-1 and J usage is TRBJ2-5, with TRBD2 matching over 12 bases. This CDR3 region has 15 residues. V lost 6 bases to trimming and J lost 4 bases; unmatched junction nucleotides: 9. Germline lookup yields CDR1 DFQATT and CDR2 SNEGSKA (reference sequence). CDR3 bases: TGCAGTGCCAGCCCTAGCGGGGGGGCTGTAGAGACCCAGTACTTC. Protein product: CSASPSGGAVETQYF.

This clonotype occurred a few times. V is TRBV5-1 and J is TRBJ1-2; D not certain. In germline, CDR1 is SGHRS, CDR2 YFSETQ. V was trimmed by 0 bases and J by 5 bases, leaving 11 bases between them. The CDR3 totals 14 residues. CDR3 sequence reads: CASSLEEAVYGYTF. CDR3 bases: TGCGCCAGCAGCTTGGAAGAGGCAGTTTATGGCTACACCTTC.

This clonotype was seen many times. The chain joins TRBV28 to TRBJ1-5, with TRBD1 matching 7 bases. The CDR3 is 15 amino acids. Germline-derived CDR1 and CDR2 are MDHEN and SYDVKM. With 7 bases clipped from V and 8 bases from J, the junction kept 14 bases outside the gene matches. CDR3 sequence reads: CASTRGGQGVKPQHF. In nucleotides, the CDR3 is TGTGCCAGCACCCGGGGGGGGCAGGGGGTAAAGCCCCAGCATTTT.

At least ten counts were recorded for this clonotype. This rearrangement joins TRBV20-1 to TRBJ2-7; 7 bases agree with TRBD2. Germline V CDR1 and CDR2: DFQATT, SNEGSKA (reference sequence). Losses at the gene ends were 3 bases for V and 1 base for J; bases not matched to a gene: 6. The CDR3 has 14 amino acids. The CDR3, as DNA: TGCAGTGCTAGTGTGGCTAGCGGATCCTACGAGCAGTACTTC. Amino acids: CSASVASGSYEQYF.

The chain recombines TRBV7-8 with TRBJ1-3; 8 nucleotides align to TRBD1. Germline values: CDR1 SGHVS, CDR2 FQNEAQ. There are 16 residues in the CDR3. V shed 2 bases and J 3 bases; nucleotides not matched to a gene: 6. CDR3 nucleotides: TGTGCCAGCAGCTTAAATGGACAGGGCCTTGGAAACACCATATATTTT. Translation: CASSLNGQGLGNTIYF.

This clonotype showed up many times. The chain carries TRBV20-1 and TRBJ1-5, with TRBD1 matching over 7 bases. The CDR3 extends over 13 amino acids. Germline V CDR1 and CDR2: DFQATT, SNEGSKA (reference sequence). J gave up 9 bases and V 6 bases, and 11 bases lay outside the gene matches. The CDR3 spells CSAPVGGGSPQHF. The CDR3 nucleotides are TGCAGTGCCCCCGTAGGGGGCGGGTCGCCCCAGCATTTT.

This clonotype came up many times. The chain recombines TRBV6-2 or TRBV6-3 with TRBJ2-3, with D perhaps TRBD1 or TRBD2 (6 bases each). The CDR3 has 17 residues. The V gene's germline CDR1 is MNHEY and CDR2 SVGEGT. Trimming left V 7 bases short and J 4 bases short, with 24 bases between. For the CDR3, the DNA is TGTGCCAGCAACATAAATGCGAAGGGGGGTTCCGCAGATACGCAGTATTTT. Residues: CASNINAKGGSADTQYF.

As for this clonotype: The junction differs from germline at one of its ends, possibly a read error. The J gene is TRBJ2-2, the V gene TRBV18, with D possibly TRBD1 on 6 matching bases. The CDR3 length is 18 residues. Germline lookup yields CDR1 KGHSH and CDR2 LQKENI. The CDR3 sequence is CASSLLGAGAIITGEPFF. Here the CDR3 DNA reads TGTGCCAGCTCACTTCTTGGAGCAGGGGCAATTATCACCGGGGAGCCGTTTTTT.

This clonotype was recorded at least ten times. The rearrangement joins TRBV2 to TRBJ2-2, with TRBD2 identical over 10 bases. The CDR3 sequence is 16 residues long. V gave up 4 bases and J gave up 7 bases; unmatched junction bases: 9. Germline CDR1 and CDR2: SNHLY and FYNNEI. CDR3 in DNA: TGTGCCAGCAGTGTTTCGGTAGCGGGGGGCAACGGGGAGCTGTTTTTT. Translation: CASSVSVAGGNGELFF.

This clonotype appeared many times. V is TRBV11-2 and J is TRBJ2-4, with TRBD1 matching over 7 bases. V was clipped by 5 bases and J by 0 bases; unmatched bases: 7. The CDR3 covers 16 residues. CDR1 is SGHAT and CDR2 is FQNNGV in the germline V gene. The CDR3 sequence is CASSLWTGLAKNIQYF. In nucleotides, the CDR3 is TGTGCCAGCAGCCTCTGGACAGGACTAGCCAAAAACATTCAGTACTTC.